This T cell receptor (beta chain) was retrieved from a study of identical twins. Study-wide results and caveats: Beta out-of-frame sequences displayed a weaker excess of sharing between twins. Carriage of fewer insertions was seen in abundant cord blood beta clonotypes, whereas memory repertoires showed none.

V was clipped by 1 base and J by 6 bases; unmatched bases: 6. The CDR3 contains 14 residues. CDR1 and CDR2 (germline): SGHVS, FNYEAQ. With regard to this clonotype: The antigen is unknown.

With template switching, a universal primer site was added, and the cDNA carried unique molecular identifiers. TCRdb reanalysed the 5' RACE reads using MiXCR and keeps one entry per CDR3 protein. The table lists approximately 1.8 million distinct CDR3 sequences, less than 35% of them singletons. The TCR sequence derives from a newborn girl in good health. Sequenced: cord blood. This chain links TRBV7-6 with TRBJ2-7; 7 bases map to TRBD1. CDR3 protein: CASSLVATGSEQYF. The CDR3 region has the DNA TGTGCCAGCAGCTTAGTTGCGACAGGGAGCGAGCAGTACTTC. Together with reference TRBV7-6 and TRBJ2-7, the CDR3 gives the full variable domain: GAGVSQSPRYKVTKRGQDVALRCDPISGHVSLYWYRQALGQGPEFLTYFNYEAQQDKSGLPNDRFSAERPEGSISTLTIQRTEQRDSAMYRCASSLVATGSEQYFGPGTRLTVT.